These 22 T cell receptor beta chains share one sample of origin, sequenced in a study of cytomegalovirus exposure and HLA in healthy donors. Amplification used 60 Vbeta primers and 13 Jbeta primers. Data came from immunoSEQ multiplex PCR; TCRdb stores just in-frame clones and leaves some out. The profile shows around 71,000 clones, approximately 57% of them singletons. The specimen was PBMCs. Every receptor here comes from a man aged 25-45 years in good health and CMV-seropositive.

The chain has TRBV21-1 and TRBJ2-5; the D segment call TRBD1 is taken from the table without a DNA check. TRBV21-1 is a known pseudogene. This CDR3 comprises 14 residues. The DNA for the CDR3 is TGTGCCAGCAAAAAACCGGGACAGGGAGGAAGTGGGTACTTC. Protein: CASKKPGQGGSGYF.

V is TRBV7-3 and J is TRBJ2-2, with D unresolved. Germline assignment: CDR1 SGHTA and CDR2 FQGTGA. The V gene lost 1 base and the J gene lost 6 bases, with 9 bases spanning the gap. CDR3 length: 14 amino acids. CDR3 nucleotides: TGTGCCAGCAGCTTAAGATACGGGTCCGGGGAGCTGTTTTTT. Its translation: CASSLRYGSGELFF.

The V gene is TRBV19, the J gene TRBJ2-1; 9 bases map to TRBD1. The length of the CDR3 is 16 residues. Germline V gene lookup returns CDR1 LNHDA and CDR2 SQIVND (reference sequence). The V segment lost 4 bases and the J segment 2 bases; nucleotides outside the gene matches: 6. CDR3 amino acids: CASSTQRTGAYNEQFF. The DNA for the CDR3 is TGTGCCAGTAGTACCCAACGGACAGGGGCCTACAATGAGCAGTTCTTC.

This chain joins TRBV28 and TRBJ2-3; 7 nucleotides match TRBD1. This CDR3 contains 14 residues. Looked up from germline, CDR1 is MDHEN and CDR2 is SYDVKM. Trimming at V came to 8 bases and at J to 1 base, leaving 6 bases not matched to a gene. The CDR3 DNA reads TGTGCCAGCGGCCGACAGGGCCGCACAGATACGCAGTATTTT. Its protein product is CASGRQGRTDTQYF.

This clone has just a few counts. V usage is TRBV2 and J usage is TRBJ2-1, with 9 bases that match TRBD1. V trimming: 6 bases; J trimming: 7 bases; junction bases outside the gene matches: 1. This CDR3 spans 12 amino acids. Germline CDR1 and CDR2: SNHLY and FYNNEI. DNA for the CDR3: TGTGCCAGCAGAGGACAGGGGAATGAGCAGTTCTTC. Its protein is CASRGQGNEQFF.

The V gene is TRBV27, the J gene TRBJ2-2, with D tentatively TRBD2 (5 bases). The CDR3 contains 15 residues. CDR1 and CDR2 (germline): MNHEY, SMNVEV (reference sequence). V dropped 6 bases and J dropped 6 bases, with 17 bases sitting between them. The CDR3 sequence is CASRSLGGSPGELFF. CDR3 coding DNA: TGTGCCAGCAGATCACTAGGCGGGTCCCCCGGGGAGCTGTTTTTT.

This sequence joins TRBV7-3 and TRBJ2-5, with 7 positions matching TRBD1. V shed 5 bases, J shed 5 bases, and the junction held 8 bases outside the gene matches. CDR1 and CDR2 from the germline V gene are SGHTA and FQGTGA. This CDR3 has 14 residues. The CDR3, as DNA: TGTGCCAGCAGCCCGGAAACAGGGGCCGAGACCCAGTACTTC. As protein: CASSPETGAETQYF.

The chain combines TRBV30 with TRBJ2-4; TRBD1 matches 7 bases. The CDR3 contains 16 residues. V gave up 3 bases and J gave up 3 bases; unmatched junction bases: 11. From germline, CDR1 is GTSNPN and CDR2 SVGIG (reference sequence). This chain's CDR3 is CAWREDRALGKNIQYF. The CDR3 DNA reads TGTGCCTGGAGGGAAGACAGGGCTCTAGGCAAAAACATTCAGTACTTC.

This clone has only a few counts. The chain uses TRBV12-5 and TRBJ2-5, with 8 bases identical to TRBD2. With V trimmed by 6 bases and J by 1 base, 7 bases remained unmatched. CDR3 length: 15 residues. Germline V gene sequence: CDR1 LGHNT, CDR2 FRNRAP. The CDR3 is CASGPRGGSQETQYF. As DNA, the CDR3 is TGTGCTAGTGGGCCACGCGGGGGGTCCCAAGAGACCCAGTACTTC.

The genes are TRBV11-3 and TRBJ2-3; the D is unclear. The CDR3 spans 11 residues. Trimming shortened V by 1 base and J by 6 bases, and 2 bases separated the two germline ends. Germline CDR1 is SGHNT and CDR2 is YENEEA. Here the CDR3 reads CASSLADTQYF. In DNA, the CDR3 is TGTGCCAGCAGCTTAGCGGATACGCAGTATTTT.

V usage is TRBV30 and J usage is TRBJ1-1; tentative D call: TRBD1 (5 bases). The V end lost 0 bases, the J end lost 1 base, and 12 bases lay between the germline ends. Germline values: CDR1 GTSNPN, CDR2 SVGIG (reference sequence). This CDR3 is 15 amino acids long. DNA of the CDR3: TGTGCCTGGAGTGTTGGGACTTTCCGGAACACTGAAGCTTTCTTT. Translation: CAWSVGTFRNTEAFF.

This chain connects TRBV7-3 to TRBJ2-2; TRBD2 aligns across 11 bases. CDR1 is SGHTA and CDR2 is FQGTGA in the germline V gene. This CDR3 is built from 16 residues. The V gene end was trimmed by 5 bases and the J gene end by 3 bases; junction bases not matched to a gene: 5. CDR3 in amino acids: CASSPLAGDHTGELFF. The DNA of the CDR3 is TGTGCCAGCAGCCCACTAGCGGGGGACCACACCGGGGAGCTGTTTTTT.

The chain uses TRBV9 and TRBJ2-7; TRBD2 matches 8 bases. The junction had 12 bases not matched to a gene; V was cut back by 4 bases and J by 0 bases. In germline, CDR1 is SGDLS, CDR2 YYNGEE. This CDR3 is 17 amino acids long. The CDR3 DNA reads as TGTGCCAGCAGCATGGGAAGCGGGGGCCATAGCTCCTACGAGCAGTACTTC. It codes for CASSMGSGGHSSYEQYF.

The chain recombines TRBV4-2 with TRBJ1-5, with a tentative D call TRBD1 (6 bases). There are 13 residues in the CDR3. With 0 bases removed from V and 6 bases from J, the gap between germline ends came to 6 bases. Germline CDR1 reads LGHNA; CDR2 reads YNFKEQ. Here the CDR3 DNA reads TGTGCCAGCAGCCAAGAAGGGGGTCAGCCCCAGCATTTT. Translation: CASSQEGGQPQHF.

In its sample, this clone was seen a few times. The chain joins TRBV2 to TRBJ2-7, with a possible D match to TRBD1 (6 bases). CDR1 and CDR2 from the germline V gene are SNHLY and FYNNEI. This CDR3 is built from 14 residues. The V end was cut by 7 bases, the J end by 0 bases, with 13 bases between. CDR3 coding DNA: TGTGCCAGCAAGAAAGACAGGAGCTCCTACGAGCAGTACTTC. Protein: CASKKDRSSYEQYF.

The rearrangement joins TRBV30 to TRBJ2-5, with D possibly TRBD1 on 6 matching bases. CDR1 GTSNPN and CDR2 SVGIG come from the germline V gene (reference sequence). Trimming stripped 2 bases from V and 5 bases from J, with 12 bases between. The CDR3 totals 13 residues. In DNA form, the CDR3 reads TGTGCCTGGAGTCTGACCAGGGGTGAGACCCAGTACTTC. Amino acid sequence: CAWSLTRGETQYF. The variable domain in full, with the rest retrieved from reference TRBV30 and TRBJ2-5, is SQTIHQWPATLVQPVGSPLSLECTVEGTSNPNLYWYRQAAGRGLQLLFYSVGIGQISSEVPQNLSASRPQDRQFILSSKKLLLSDSGFYLCAWSLTRGETQYFGPGTRLLVL.

This clone came up a few times. The chain employs TRBV9 and TRBJ2-7, with D maybe TRBD2 (6 bases). V gave up 3 bases and J gave up 4 bases, with 17 bases separating them. The germline CDR1 and CDR2 sequences are SGDLS and YYNGEE. The CDR3 loop spans 15 amino acids. CDR3 bases: TGTGCCAGCAGCGCCGGGACTTTTTTACCTTACGAGCAGTACTTC. Residues: CASSAGTFLPYEQYF.

The chain employs TRBV18 and TRBJ2-5; 9 nucleotides agree with TRBD2. The length of the CDR3 is 14 residues. The J segment lost 3 bases and the V segment lost 4 bases, leaving 3 bases of the junction unmatched. Per germline, CDR1 KGHSH and CDR2 LQKENI. CDR3 protein: CASSLSGGEETQYF. CDR3 in DNA: TGTGCCAGCTCACTTAGCGGGGGCGAAGAGACCCAGTACTTC.

The V gene is TRBV9, the J gene TRBJ2-1; 10 positions match TRBD2. Germline V gives CDR1 SGDLS, CDR2 YYNGEE. The CDR3 has 15 residues. Trimming cost V 4 bases and J 10 bases; bases outside gene matches: 11. CDR3 coding DNA: TGTGCCAGCAGCCCCCCCAGCGGGAGGGAATTAGAGCAGTTCTTC. Translated: CASSPPSGRELEQFF.

The chain carries TRBV30 and TRBJ2-7; D is unresolved. The CDR3 consists of 12 residues. V dropped 2 bases and J dropped 0 bases, with 5 bases sitting between them. The germline gives CDR1 GTSNPN, CDR2 SVGIG (reference sequence). Written as DNA, the CDR3 is TGTGCCTGGAGTTACAGCTCCTACGAGCAGTACTTC. The encoded protein is CAWSYSSYEQYF. Based on the CDR3 plus reference TRBV30 and TRBJ2-7, the full variable domain is SQTIHQWPATLVQPVGSPLSLECTVEGTSNPNLYWYRQAAGRGLQLLFYSVGIGQISSEVPQNLSASRPQDRQFILSSKKLLLSDSGFYLCAWSYSSYEQYFGPGTRLTVT.

The chain combines TRBV2 with TRBJ2-7, with D unresolved. This CDR3 has 14 amino acids. Trimming removed 4 bases from V and 0 bases from J, with 10 bases in between. The germline CDR1 and CDR2 sequences are SNHLY and FYNNEI. The CDR3 region is CASSVGSYSYEQYF. DNA for the CDR3: TGTGCCAGCAGTGTGGGCAGCTACTCCTACGAGCAGTACTTC.

This clone has more than one count but fewer than ten. The rearrangement joins TRBV10-3 to TRBJ2-1, with 8 bases aligning to TRBD2. The CDR3 is 16 amino acids. Germline values: CDR1 ENHRY, CDR2 SYGVKD. V dropped 0 bases and J dropped 6; count of bases not matched to a gene: 7. The CDR3 region is CAISESKRELGNEQFF. Here the CDR3 DNA reads TGTGCCATCAGTGAGTCGAAGCGGGAGCTGGGCAATGAGCAGTTCTTC.